This TCR beta chain was identified during a study of monozygotic twins with cystic fibrosis. Generated by immunoSEQ multiplex PCR, the TCRdb table keeps only in-frame clones and is missing some. The table includes about 20,000 clones, about 90% detected once. The sequenced sample was blood. The clonotype originates from a girl under 10 years old with cystic fibrosis.

DNA for the CDR3: TGTGCCAGCGTGTCAGAAATTGGGCGAAACACTGAAGCTTTCTTT. This translates into CASVSEIGRNTEAFF. The J gene is TRBJ1-1, the V gene TRBV2; no firm D call. The V gene's germline CDR1 is SNHLY and CDR2 FYNNEI. The V gene lost 8 bases and the J gene lost 2 bases, with 18 bases spanning the gap. The CDR3 runs 15 residues.